This TCR beta chain was sequenced in a study of PD-1 blockade in classical Hodgkin lymphoma. Notes on the study in general: Significant TCR diversity gains by C4D1 occurred in CD4+ but not CD8+ cells. According to reports, newly diagnosed patients had lower baseline TCR diversity than healthy donors, and relapsed/refractory patients had lower baseline TCR diversity still.

About this clone: Its target is unknown.

The V end lost 1 base, the J end lost 4 bases, and 14 bases lay between the germline ends. Germline values: CDR1 SGHVS, CDR2 FQNEAQ. CDR3 length: 16 residues. Using immunoSEQ multiplex PCR, the repertoire was profiled, and TCRdb retains in-frame clones only, with some absent. In the table there are several thousand clones, roughly 85% of which are singletons. Each of the patients experienced relapse following autologous stem cell transplantation, and their brentuximab vedotin exposure differed. Researchers used magnetic negative selection to pull out pure CD4+ T cells from thawed PBMCs. The source was CD4+ T cells from blood, collected at baseline. The sequence derives from a human donor with classical Hodgkin lymphoma. The chain joins TRBV7-8 to TRBJ2-1; tentative D call: TRBD2 (6 bases). Here the CDR3 DNA reads TGTGCCAGCAGCTTAGTTGGCGGGAACGAATACAATGAGCAGTTCTTC. Translation gives CASSLVGGNEYNEQFF.